A selection of T cell receptor beta chains follows, all from one sample in a study of blood T cells in healthy people across ages. In TCRdb, the 5' RACE reads were re-called with MiXCR into one record per CDR3 protein. The sample records 1.4 million to 1.5 million distinct CDR3 sequences, 42% being singletons. The sample taken for sequencing was blood. Receptors originate from a woman between 18 and 29 years old in good health. The CDR3 runs from the conserved cysteine through the conserved F or W.

TRBJ2-3,TRBV11-2,CASRISGTSTDTQYF
NA,TRBV29-1,CSVGGSRVEQYF
TRBJ2-6,TRBV2,CASSPTSGRSGANVLTF
TRBJ2-7,TRBV7-9,CASSLGLSSDEQYF
TRBJ2-3,TRBV9,CASSQTSGSRDTQYF
TRBJ2-1,TRBV7-9,CASSEDGQNNEQFF
TRBJ2-7,TRBV12-3/TRBV12-4,CASSDGLVGEQYF
TRBJ2-3,TRBV7-2,CASSLVADPPTQYF
TRBJ1-1,TRBV27,CASSPGTGPEAFF
TRBJ1-6,TRBV7-9,CASSLSGTGLENSPLHF
TRBJ2-7,TRBV6-6,CASSSDRGHNNEQYF
TRBJ2-5,TRBV6-5,CASSYPPGETQYF
TRBJ1-5,TRBV5-1,CASSLNTDLNQPQHF
TRBJ2-1,TRBV20-1,CSARDAGEQFF
TRBJ1-1,TRBV5-1,CASSLGQNKNTEAFF
TRBJ2-3,TRBV6-2/TRBV6-3,CASSYSGLVSDTQYF
TRBJ2-1,TRBV4-1,CASSQEGFIRENEQFF
TRBJ2-7,TRBV7-2,CAARIEDSYEQYF
TRBJ2-7,TRBV3-1,CASSQDRLTYEQYF
TRBJ2-7,TRBV29-1,CSVEGTSGGYNEQYF
TRBJ1-2,TRBV6-4,CASSPQGVWGYTF
TRBJ2-7,TRBV10-2,CASRPLANSYEQYF
TRBJ1-4,TRBV12-3/TRBV12-4,CASSGTGTGNEKLFF
TRBJ2-1,TRBV5-1,CASSLPGLENEQFF
TRBJ2-3,TRBV20-1,CWVAGGRGLDTQYF
TRBJ1-4,TRBV4-2,CASSQVSGGNEKLFF
NA,TRBV6-5,CASSYALRGPPYEQYF
TRBJ2-2,TRBV5-6,CASSFGLEPGELFF
TRBJ2-1,TRBV20-1,CSARSPPGSLPSSYNEQFF
TRBJ1-1,TRBV20-1,CSVSKNTEAFF
TRBJ2-3,TRBV7-9,CASSLKREGLDTQYF
TRBJ1-5,TRBV2,CASREISGTQHF
TRBJ1-2,TRBV10-3,CAISVRGLNYGYTF